This T cell receptor (beta chain) comes out of a study of vaccination and CD4 T cells after COVID-19. Study details: Nine convalescent patients had mild and one had severe PCR-confirmed SARS-CoV-2 disease. With a range of 35 to 161, the median interval from diagnosis to drawing post-COVID samples was about 100 days. Four females and six males made up the convalescents, with two Hispanic.

The length of the CDR3 is 14 residues. CDR1 is KGHDR and CDR2 is SFDVKD in the germline V gene. Trimming took 4 bases from V and 11 from J; bases not matched to a gene: 12. The treatment denotes: approximately nine-day PBMC culture with coronavirus spike peptide pools or control peptides (ViraFEST assay). ViraFEST used peptide pools to expand antigen-specific T cells before TCR sequencing. As for this clonotype: As yet, its antigen is unknown.

The Oncomine TCR Beta short-read assay sequenced DNA from cultured CD4+ T cells. Each CDR3 protein is one row after TCRdb ran MiXCR on the PCR reads. The profile shows 9,000 to 15,000 distinct CDR3 sequences, 44% of them singletons. V and J are TRBV24-1 and TRBJ1-1, with TRBD1 matching over 7 bases. The sample comprised CD4+ T cells from blood, cultured in vitro. This receptor was identified in a human donor who had recovered from COVID-19. The CDR3 loop is CATSDEDRTGGAFF. The CDR3 DNA reads as TGTGCCACCAGTGACGAAGATAGGACAGGCGGTGCTTTCTTT.